This T cell receptor beta chain stems from a study of CD8 T cells in Susac syndrome. From germline, CDR1 is LGHDT and CDR2 YNNKEL (reference sequence). The germline V and J ends were trimmed by 4 bases and 6 bases, with 16 bases remaining between them. The CDR3 extends over 15 amino acids. The authors reverse transcribed about 0.5 to 1 ug RNA with random hexamers. MiXCR, applied by TCRdb to the immunoSEQ multiplex PCR reads, yields one record per CDR3 protein. The table includes roughly 160,000 distinct CDR3 sequences, just under 95% detected once. CD8+ and CD4+ T cells taken from blood had their TCR beta sequenced.

The chain couples TRBV3-1 to TRBJ2-1, with D tentatively TRBD2 (5 bases). This clonotype was sampled from a human donor in good health. The material sequenced was CD4+ T cells from PBMCs. The CDR3 sequence is CASSPRFLATNEQFF. The CDR3 DNA reads as TGTGCCAGCAGCCCCAGATTCTTAGCGACCAATGAGCAGTTCTTC.